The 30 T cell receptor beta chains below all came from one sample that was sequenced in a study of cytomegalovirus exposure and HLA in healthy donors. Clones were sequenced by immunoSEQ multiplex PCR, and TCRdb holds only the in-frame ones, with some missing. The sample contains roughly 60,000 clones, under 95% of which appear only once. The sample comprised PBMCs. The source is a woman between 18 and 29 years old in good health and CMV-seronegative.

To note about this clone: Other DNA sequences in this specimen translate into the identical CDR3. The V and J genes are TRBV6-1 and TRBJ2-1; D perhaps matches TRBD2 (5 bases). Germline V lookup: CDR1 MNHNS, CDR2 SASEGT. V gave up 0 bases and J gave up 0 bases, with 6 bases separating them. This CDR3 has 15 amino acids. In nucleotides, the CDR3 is TGTGCCAGCAGTGAAGCCAGCGGCTCCTACAATGAGCAGTTCTTC. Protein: CASSEASGSYNEQFF.

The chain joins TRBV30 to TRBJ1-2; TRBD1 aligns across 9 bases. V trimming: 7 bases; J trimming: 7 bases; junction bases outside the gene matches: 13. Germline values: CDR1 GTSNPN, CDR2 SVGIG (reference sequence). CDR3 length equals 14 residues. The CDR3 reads CALQTGTGSSGYTF. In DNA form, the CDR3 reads TGTGCCTTACAAACCGGGACAGGGTCCTCTGGCTACACCTTC.

The chain's CDR3 is CASSFIGAAGATEAFF. As DNA, the CDR3 is TGTGCCAGCAGTTTTATCGGTGCGGCTGGGGCCACTGAAGCTTTCTTT. The chain joins TRBV27 to TRBJ1-1; weak D call: TRBD1 (5 bases). Trimming pared 3 bases from V and 4 bases from J, leaving 18 bases between. This CDR3 region has 16 residues. Per germline, CDR1 MNHEY and CDR2 SMNVEV (reference sequence).

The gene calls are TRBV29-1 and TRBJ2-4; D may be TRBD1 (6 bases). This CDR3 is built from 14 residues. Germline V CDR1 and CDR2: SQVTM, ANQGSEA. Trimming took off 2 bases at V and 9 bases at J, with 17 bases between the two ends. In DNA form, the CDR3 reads TGCAGCGTTGAAACACTATTACAGGGATCCATTCAGTACTTC. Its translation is CSVETLLQGSIQYF.

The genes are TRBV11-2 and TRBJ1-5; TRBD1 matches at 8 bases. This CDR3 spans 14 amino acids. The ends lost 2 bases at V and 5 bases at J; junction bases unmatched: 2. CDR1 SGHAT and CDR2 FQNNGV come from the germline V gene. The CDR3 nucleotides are TGTGCCAGCAGCTTATCGGACAGGGATCAGCCCCAGCATTTT. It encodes CASSLSDRDQPQHF.

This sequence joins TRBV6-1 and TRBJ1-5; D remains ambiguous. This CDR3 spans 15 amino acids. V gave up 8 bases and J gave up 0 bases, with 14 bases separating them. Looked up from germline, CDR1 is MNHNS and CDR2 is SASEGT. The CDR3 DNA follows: TGTGCCAGCCTGCGAGGGCACAATAGCAATCAGCCCCAGCATTTT. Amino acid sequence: CASLRGHNSNQPQHF.

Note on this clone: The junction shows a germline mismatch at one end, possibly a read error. Here the CDR3 reads CASSFGQGAPYEQYF. CDR3 sequence (DNA): TGTGCTAGCAGCTTTGGACAGGGGGCTCCCTACGAGCAGTACTTC. V and J are TRBV7-7 and TRBJ2-5; 11 bases align to TRBD1. The J call may be faulty, since TRBJ2-7 better matches the DNA end. The CDR3 totals 15 residues. Germline V gene lookup returns CDR1 SSHAT and CDR2 FNYEAQ (reference sequence).

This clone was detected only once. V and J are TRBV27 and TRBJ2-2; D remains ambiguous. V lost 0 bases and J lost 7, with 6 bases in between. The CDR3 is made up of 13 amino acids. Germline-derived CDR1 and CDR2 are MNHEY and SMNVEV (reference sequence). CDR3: CASSLSPNGELFF. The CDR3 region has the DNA TGTGCCAGCAGTTTATCTCCTAACGGGGAGCTGTTTTTT.

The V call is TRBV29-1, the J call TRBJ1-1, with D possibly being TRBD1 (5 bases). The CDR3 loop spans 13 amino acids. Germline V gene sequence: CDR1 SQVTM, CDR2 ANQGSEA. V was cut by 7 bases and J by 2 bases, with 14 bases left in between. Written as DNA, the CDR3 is TGCAGCGCACCAATCGGGGGTAACACTGAAGCTTTCTTT. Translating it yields CSAPIGGNTEAFF.

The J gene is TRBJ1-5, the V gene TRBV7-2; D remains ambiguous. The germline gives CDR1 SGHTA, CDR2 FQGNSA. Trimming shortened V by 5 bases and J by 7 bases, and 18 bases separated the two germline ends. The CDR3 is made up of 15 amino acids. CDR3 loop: CASSPPPGLGQPQHF. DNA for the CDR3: TGTGCCAGCAGCCCACCCCCCGGGTTAGGACAGCCCCAGCATTTT.

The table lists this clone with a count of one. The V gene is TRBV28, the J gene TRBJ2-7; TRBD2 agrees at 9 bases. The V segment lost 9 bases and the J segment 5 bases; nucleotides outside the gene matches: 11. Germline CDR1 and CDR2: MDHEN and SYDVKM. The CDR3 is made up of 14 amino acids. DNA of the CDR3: TGTGCCAGTTCCCGCGGGGGGGCTGTCGACGAGCAGTACTTC. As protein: CASSRGGAVDEQYF.

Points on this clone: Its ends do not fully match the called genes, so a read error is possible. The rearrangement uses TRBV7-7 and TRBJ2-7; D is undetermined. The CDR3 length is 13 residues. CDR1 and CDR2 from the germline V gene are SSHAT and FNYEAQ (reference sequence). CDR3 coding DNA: TGTGCTAGCAGCTTAGGTCTACAGTACGAGCAGTACTTC. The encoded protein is CASSLGLQYEQYF. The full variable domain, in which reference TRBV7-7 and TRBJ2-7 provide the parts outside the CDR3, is GAGVSQSPRYKVTKRGQDVTLRCDPISSHATLYWYQQALGQGPEFLTYFNYEAQPDKSGLPSDRFSAERPEGSISTLTIQRTEQRDSAMYRCASSLGLQYEQYFGPGTRLTVT.

CDR3 loop: CASSEIVETGGFGYTF. Written as DNA, the CDR3 is TGTGCCAGCAGTGAAATAGTAGAGACAGGGGGCTTCGGCTACACCTTC. J is TRBJ1-2 and V is TRBV6-1; 10 nucleotides align to TRBD1. V lost 2 bases, J lost 8 bases, and 11 bases stayed unmatched. Germline V gene lookup returns CDR1 MNHNS and CDR2 SASEGT. The CDR3 consists of 16 residues.

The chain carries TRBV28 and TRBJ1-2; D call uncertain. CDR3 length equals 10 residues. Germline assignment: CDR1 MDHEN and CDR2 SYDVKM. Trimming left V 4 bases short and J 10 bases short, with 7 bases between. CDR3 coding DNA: TGTGCCAGCAGTTCGAGGGTCTACACCTTC. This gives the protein CASSSRVYTF.

The chain's CDR3 is CASSERTNTGELFF. The DNA of the CDR3 is TGTGCCAGCAGTGAACGTACGAACACCGGGGAGCTGTTTTTT. The gene calls are TRBV2 and TRBJ2-2; no definite D call. Germline V gives CDR1 SNHLY, CDR2 FYNNEI. This CDR3 is 14 amino acids long. Trimming removed 2 bases at V and 0 bases at J, with 4 bases between. The full variable domain, completed using reference TRBV2 and TRBJ2-2, is EPEVTQTPSHQVTQMGQEVILRCVPISNHLYFYWYRQILGQKVEFLVSFYNNEISEKSEIFDDQFSVERPDGSNFTLKIRSTKLEDSAMYFCASSERTNTGELFFGEGSRLTVL.

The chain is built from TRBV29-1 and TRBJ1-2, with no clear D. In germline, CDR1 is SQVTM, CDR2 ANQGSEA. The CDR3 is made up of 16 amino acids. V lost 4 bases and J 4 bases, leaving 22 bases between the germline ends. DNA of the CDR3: TGCAGCGTTGGGTATTCACGAGGTAGCGGATCCTATGGCTACACCTTC. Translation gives CSVGYSRGSGSYGYTF.

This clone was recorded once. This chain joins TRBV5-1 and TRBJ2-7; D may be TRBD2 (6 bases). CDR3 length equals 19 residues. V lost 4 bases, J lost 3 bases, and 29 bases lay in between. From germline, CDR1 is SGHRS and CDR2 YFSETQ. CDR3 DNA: TGCGCCAGCAGCCCAAGTATGGACGGTTTCGATCGGGAGTTCTACGAGCAGTACTTC. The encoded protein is CASSPSMDGFDREFYEQYF.

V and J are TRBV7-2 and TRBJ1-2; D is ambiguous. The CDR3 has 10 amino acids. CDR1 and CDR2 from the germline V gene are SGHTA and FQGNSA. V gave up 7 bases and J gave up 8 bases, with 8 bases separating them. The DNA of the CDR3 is TGTGCCAGCACACTGGAGGGCTACACCTTC. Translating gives CASTLEGYTF.

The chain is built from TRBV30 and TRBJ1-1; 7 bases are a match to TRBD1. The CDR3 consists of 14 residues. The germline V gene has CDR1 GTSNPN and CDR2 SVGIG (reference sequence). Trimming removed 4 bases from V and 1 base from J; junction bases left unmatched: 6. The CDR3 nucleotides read TGTGCCTGGAACCCGACAGGGACGAACACTGAAGCTTTCTTT. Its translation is CAWNPTGTNTEAFF.

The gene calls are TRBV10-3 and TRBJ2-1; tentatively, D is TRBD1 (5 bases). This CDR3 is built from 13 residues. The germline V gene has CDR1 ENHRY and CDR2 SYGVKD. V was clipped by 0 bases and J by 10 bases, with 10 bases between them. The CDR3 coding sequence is TGTGCCATCAGTGAGTCGGGGCGCCACGAGCAGTTCTTC. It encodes CAISESGRHEQFF.

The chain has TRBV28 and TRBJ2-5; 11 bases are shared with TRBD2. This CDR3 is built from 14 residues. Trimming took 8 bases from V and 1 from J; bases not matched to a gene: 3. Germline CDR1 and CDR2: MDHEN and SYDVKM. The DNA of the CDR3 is TGTGCCAGCTTACTAGCGGGGGCCCAAGAGACCCAGTACTTC. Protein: CASLLAGAQETQYF.

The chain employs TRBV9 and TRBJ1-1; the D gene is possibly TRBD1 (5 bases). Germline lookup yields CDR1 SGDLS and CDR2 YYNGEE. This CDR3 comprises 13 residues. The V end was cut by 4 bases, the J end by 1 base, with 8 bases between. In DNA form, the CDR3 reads TGTGCCAGCAGCACTGGACAGAACACTGAAGCTTTCTTT. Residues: CASSTGQNTEAFF.

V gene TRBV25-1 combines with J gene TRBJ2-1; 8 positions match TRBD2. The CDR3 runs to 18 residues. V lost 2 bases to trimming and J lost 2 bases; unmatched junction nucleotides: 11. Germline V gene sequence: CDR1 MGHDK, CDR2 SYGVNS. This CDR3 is CASSEGGAGDPPYNEQFF. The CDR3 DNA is TGTGCCAGCAGTGAAGGCGGAGCGGGGGACCCCCCCTACAATGAGCAGTTCTTC.

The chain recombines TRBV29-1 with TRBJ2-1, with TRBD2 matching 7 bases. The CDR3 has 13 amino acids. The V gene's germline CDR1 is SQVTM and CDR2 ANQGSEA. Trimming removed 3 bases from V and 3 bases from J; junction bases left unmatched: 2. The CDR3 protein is CSVDLADYNEQFF. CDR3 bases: TGCAGCGTTGATCTAGCGGACTACAATGAGCAGTTCTTC.

CDR3 sequence: CASGLVLWDRGAINEQFF. CDR3 sequence (DNA): TGTGCTAGTGGTTTGGTACTCTGGGACAGGGGAGCAATCAATGAGCAGTTCTTC. This chain uses TRBV12-5 with TRBJ2-1, with 10 bases lining up with TRBD1. Germline values: CDR1 LGHNT, CDR2 FRNRAP. Losses at the gene ends were 0 bases for V and 6 bases for J; bases not matched to a gene: 11. There are 18 residues in the CDR3.

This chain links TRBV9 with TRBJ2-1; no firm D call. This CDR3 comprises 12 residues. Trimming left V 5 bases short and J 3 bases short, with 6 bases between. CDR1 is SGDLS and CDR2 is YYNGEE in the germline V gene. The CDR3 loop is CASSQNYNEQFF. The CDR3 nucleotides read TGTGCCAGCAGTCAGAACTACAATGAGCAGTTCTTC.

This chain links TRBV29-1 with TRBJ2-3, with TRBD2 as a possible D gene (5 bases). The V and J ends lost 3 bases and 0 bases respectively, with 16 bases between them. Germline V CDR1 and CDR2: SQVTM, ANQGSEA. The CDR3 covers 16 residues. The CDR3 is CSVDRRSDFSTDTQYF. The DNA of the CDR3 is TGCAGCGTTGATAGGAGGTCAGACTTTAGCACAGATACGCAGTATTTT.

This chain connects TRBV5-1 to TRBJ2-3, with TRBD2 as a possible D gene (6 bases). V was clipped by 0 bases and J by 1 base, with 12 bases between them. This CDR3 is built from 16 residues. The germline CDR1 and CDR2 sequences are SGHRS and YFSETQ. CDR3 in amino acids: CASSLGAGTRTDTQYF. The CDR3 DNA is TGCGCCAGCAGCTTGGGGGCGGGGACTCGCACAGATACGCAGTATTTT.

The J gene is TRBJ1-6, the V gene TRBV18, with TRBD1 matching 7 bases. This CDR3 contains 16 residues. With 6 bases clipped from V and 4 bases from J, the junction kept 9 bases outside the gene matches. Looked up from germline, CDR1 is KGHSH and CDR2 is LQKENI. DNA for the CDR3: TGTGCCAGCTCGCCAACAGGGGACCTATATAATTCACCCCTCCACTTT. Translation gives CASSPTGDLYNSPLHF. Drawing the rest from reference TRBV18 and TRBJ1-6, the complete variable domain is NAGVMQNPRHLVRRRGQEARLRCSPMKGHSHVYWYRQLPEEGLKFMVYLQKENIIDESGMPKERFSAEFPKEGPSILRIQQVVRGDSAAYFCASSPTGDLYNSPLHFGNGTRLTVT.

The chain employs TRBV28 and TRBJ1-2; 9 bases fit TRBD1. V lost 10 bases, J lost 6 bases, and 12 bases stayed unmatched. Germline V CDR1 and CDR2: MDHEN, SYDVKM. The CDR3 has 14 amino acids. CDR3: CATPGTGKGDGYTF. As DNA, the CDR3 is TGTGCCACCCCGGGGACAGGGAAGGGGGATGGCTACACCTTC.